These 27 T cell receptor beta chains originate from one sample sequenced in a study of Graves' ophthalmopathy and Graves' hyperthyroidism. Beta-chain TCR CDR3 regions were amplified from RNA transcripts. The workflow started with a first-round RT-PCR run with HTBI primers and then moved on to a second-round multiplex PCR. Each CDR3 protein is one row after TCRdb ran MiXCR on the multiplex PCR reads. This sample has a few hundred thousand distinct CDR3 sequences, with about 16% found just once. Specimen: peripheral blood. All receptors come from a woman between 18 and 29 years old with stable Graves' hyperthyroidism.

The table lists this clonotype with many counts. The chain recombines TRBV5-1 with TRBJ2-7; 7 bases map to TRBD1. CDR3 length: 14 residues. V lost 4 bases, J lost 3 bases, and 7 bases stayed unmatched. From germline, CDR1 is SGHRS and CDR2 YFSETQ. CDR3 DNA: TGCGCCAGCAGCACGACAGGGAGCATCTACGAGCAGTACTTC. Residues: CASSTTGSIYEQYF. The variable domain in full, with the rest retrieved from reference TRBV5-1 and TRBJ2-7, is KAGVTQTPRYLIKTRGQQVTLSCSPISGHRSVSWYQQTPGQGLQFLFEYFSETQRNKGNFPGRFSGRQFSNSRSEMNVSTLELGDSALYLCASSTTGSIYEQYFGPGTRLTVT.

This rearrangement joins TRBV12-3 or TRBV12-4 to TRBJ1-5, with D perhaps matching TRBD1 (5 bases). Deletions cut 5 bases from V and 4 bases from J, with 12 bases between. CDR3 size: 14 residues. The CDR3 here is CASSGGGWNQPQHF. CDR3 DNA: TGTGCCAGCAGTGGCGGGGGGTGGAATCAGCCCCAGCATTTT.

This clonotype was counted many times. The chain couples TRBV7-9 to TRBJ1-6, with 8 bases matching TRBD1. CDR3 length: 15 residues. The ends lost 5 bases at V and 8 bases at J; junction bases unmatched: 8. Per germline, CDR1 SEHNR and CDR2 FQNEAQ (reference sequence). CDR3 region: CASSELRGLDSPLHF. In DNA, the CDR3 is TGTGCCAGCAGCGAGCTCAGGGGGCTCGATTCACCCCTCCACTTT.

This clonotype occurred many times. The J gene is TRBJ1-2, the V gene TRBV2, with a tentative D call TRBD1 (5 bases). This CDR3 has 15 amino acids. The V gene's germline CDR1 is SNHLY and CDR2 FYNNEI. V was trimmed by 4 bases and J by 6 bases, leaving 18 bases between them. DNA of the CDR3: TGTGCCAGCAGTGCTAGTGAATGGGGCGCTGATGGCTACACCTTC. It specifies CASSASEWGADGYTF.

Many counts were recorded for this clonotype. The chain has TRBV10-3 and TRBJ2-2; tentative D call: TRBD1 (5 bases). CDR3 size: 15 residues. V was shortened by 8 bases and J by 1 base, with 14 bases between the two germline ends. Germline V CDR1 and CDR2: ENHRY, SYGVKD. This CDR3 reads CAIGGQPLNTGELFF. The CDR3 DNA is TGTGCCATCGGTGGACAACCACTGAACACCGGGGAGCTGTTTTTT.

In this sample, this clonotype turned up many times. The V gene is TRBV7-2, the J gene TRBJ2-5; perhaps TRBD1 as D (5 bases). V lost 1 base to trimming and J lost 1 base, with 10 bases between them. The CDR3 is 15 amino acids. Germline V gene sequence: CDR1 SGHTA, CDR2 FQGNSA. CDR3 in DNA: TGTGCCAGCAGCTTAGTGTGGGGCCTCCAAGAGACCCAGTACTTC. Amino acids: CASSLVWGLQETQYF. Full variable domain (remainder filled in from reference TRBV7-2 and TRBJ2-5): GAGVSQSPSNKVTEKGKDVELRCDPISGHTALYWYRQSLGQGLEFLIYFQGNSAPDKSGLPSDRFSAERTGGSVSTLTIQRTQQEDSAVYLCASSLVWGLQETQYFGPGTRLLVL.

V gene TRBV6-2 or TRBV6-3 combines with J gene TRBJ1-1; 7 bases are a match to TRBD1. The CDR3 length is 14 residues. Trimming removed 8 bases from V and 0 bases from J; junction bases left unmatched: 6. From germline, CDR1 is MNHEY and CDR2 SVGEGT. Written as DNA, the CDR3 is TGTGCCAGCGGTAGGGACAGCATGAACACTGAAGCTTTCTTT. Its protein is CASGRDSMNTEAFF.

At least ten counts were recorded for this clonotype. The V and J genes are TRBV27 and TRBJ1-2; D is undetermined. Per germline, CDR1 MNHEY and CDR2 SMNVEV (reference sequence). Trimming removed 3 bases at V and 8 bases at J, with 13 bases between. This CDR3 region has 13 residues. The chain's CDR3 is CASSLSGVSGYTF. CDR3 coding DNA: TGTGCCAGCAGTTTGTCTGGGGTGAGCGGCTACACCTTC.

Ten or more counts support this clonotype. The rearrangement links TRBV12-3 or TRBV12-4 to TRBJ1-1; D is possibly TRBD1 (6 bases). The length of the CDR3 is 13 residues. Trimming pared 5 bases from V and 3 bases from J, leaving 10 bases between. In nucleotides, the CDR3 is TGTGCCAGCAGTACCGGACAGCACACTGAAGCTTTCTTT. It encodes CASSTGQHTEAFF.

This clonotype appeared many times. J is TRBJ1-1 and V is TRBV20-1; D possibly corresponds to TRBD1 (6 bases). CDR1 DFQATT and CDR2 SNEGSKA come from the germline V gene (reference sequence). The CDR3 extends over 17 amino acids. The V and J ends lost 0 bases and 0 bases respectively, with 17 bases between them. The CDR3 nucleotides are TGCAGTGCTAGAGATTTCCGTTCCGGGACACTGAACACTGAAGCTTTCTTT. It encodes CSARDFRSGTLNTEAFF.

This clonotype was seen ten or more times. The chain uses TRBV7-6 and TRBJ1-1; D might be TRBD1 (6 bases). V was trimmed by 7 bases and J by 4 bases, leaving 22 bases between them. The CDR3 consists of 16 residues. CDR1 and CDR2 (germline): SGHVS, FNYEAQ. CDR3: CASTPLWGGRSTEAFF. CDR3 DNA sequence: TGTGCCAGCACCCCGCTCTGGGGGGGGCGGAGCACTGAAGCTTTCTTT.

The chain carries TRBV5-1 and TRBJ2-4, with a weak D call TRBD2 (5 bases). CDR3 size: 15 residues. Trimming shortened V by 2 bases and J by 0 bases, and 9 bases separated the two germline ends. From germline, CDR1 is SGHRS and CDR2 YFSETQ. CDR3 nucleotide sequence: TGCGCCAGCAGCTTTCTGGGAGAAGCCAAAAACATTCAGTACTTC. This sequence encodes CASSFLGEAKNIQYF.

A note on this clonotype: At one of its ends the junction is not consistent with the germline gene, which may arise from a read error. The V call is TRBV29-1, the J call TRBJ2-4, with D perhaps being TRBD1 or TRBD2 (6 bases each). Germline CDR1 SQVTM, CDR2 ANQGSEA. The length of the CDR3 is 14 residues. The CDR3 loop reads CSAVGAGTKTIQYF. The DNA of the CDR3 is TGCAGCGCCGTGGGGGCGGGAACCAAAACCATTCAGTACTTC. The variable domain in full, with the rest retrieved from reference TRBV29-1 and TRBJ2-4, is SAVISQKPSRDICQRGTSLTIQCQVDSQVTMMFWYRQQPGQSLTLIATANQGSEATYESGFVIDKFPISRPNLTFSTLTVSNMSPEDSSIYLCSAVGAGTKTIQYFGAGTRLSVL.

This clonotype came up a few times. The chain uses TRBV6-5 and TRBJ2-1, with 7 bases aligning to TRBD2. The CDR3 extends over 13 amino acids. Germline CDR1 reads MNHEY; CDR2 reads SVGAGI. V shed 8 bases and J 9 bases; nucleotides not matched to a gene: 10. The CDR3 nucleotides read TGTGCCAGCCAAGTGGGGGGGGTGGCTGAGCAGTTCTTC. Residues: CASQVGGVAEQFF.

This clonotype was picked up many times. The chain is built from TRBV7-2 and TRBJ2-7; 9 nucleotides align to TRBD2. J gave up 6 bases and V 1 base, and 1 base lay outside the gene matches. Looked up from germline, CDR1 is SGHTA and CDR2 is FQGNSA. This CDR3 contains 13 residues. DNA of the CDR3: TGTGCCAGCAGCTTAGGCGGGGGGGTCGAGCAGTACTTC. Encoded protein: CASSLGGGVEQYF.

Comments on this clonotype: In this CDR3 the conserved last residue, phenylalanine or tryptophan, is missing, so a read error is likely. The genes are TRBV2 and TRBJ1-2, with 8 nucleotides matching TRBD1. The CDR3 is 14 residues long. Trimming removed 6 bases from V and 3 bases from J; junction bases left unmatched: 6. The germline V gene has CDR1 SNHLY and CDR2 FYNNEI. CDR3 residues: CASSSRQGHYGYTY. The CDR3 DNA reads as TGTGCCAGCAGCTCCAGACAGGGGCACTATGGCTACACCTAC.

In DNA form, the CDR3 reads TGTGCCAGCAGCGCCCTTACTAACTATGGCTACACCTTC. Protein: CASSALTNYGYTF. This sequence joins TRBV6-1 and TRBJ1-2, with D hard to call. The germline V and J ends were trimmed by 6 bases and 0 bases, with 8 bases remaining between them. Germline CDR1 is MNHNS and CDR2 is SASEGT. The CDR3 has 13 residues.

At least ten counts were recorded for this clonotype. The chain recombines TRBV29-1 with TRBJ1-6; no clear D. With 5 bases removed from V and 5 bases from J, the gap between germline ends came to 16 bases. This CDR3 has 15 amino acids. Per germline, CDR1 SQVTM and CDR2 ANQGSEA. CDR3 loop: CSVRGVKGDNSPLHF. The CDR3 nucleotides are TGCAGCGTTCGTGGGGTCAAGGGAGATAATTCACCCCTCCACTTT.

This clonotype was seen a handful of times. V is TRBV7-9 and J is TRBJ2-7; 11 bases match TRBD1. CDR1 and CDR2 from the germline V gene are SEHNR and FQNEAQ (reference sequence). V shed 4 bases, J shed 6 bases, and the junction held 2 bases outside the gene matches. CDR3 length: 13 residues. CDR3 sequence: CASSSDRGPEQYF. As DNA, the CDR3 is TGTGCCAGCAGCTCGGACAGGGGGCCCGAGCAGTACTTC.

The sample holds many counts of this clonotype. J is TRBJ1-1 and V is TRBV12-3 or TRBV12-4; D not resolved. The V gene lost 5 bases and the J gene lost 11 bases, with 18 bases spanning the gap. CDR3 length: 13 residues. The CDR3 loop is CASSPSLGSLAFF. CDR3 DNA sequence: TGTGCCAGCAGTCCGTCCCTAGGTAGCTTGGCTTTCTTT.

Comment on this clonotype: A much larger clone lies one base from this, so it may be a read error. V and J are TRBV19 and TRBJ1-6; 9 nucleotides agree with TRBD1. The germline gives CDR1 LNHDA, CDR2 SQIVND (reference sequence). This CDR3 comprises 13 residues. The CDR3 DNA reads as TGTGCCAGGAGTATGGGGACAGGGACACCCCTCCACTTT. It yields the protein CARSMGTGTPLHF.

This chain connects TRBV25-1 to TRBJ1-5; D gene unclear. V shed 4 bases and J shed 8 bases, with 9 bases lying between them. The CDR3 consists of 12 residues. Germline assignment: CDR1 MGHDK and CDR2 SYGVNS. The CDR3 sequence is CASSGVGEPQHF. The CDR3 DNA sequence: TGTGCCAGCAGTGGGGTCGGTGAGCCCCAGCATTTT. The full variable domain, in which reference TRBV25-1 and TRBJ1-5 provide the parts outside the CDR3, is EADIYQTPRYLVIGTGKKITLECSQTMGHDKMYWYQQDPGMELHLIHYSYGVNSTEKGDLSSESTVSRIRTEHFPLTLESARPSHTSQYLCASSGVGEPQHFGDGTRLSIL.

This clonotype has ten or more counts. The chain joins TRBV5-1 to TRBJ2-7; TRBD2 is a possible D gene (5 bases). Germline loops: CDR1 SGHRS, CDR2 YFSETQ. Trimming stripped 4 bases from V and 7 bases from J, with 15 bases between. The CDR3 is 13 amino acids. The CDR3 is CASSRVEGGEQYF. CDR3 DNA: TGCGCCAGCAGCCGGGTTGAGGGCGGTGAGCAGTACTTC.

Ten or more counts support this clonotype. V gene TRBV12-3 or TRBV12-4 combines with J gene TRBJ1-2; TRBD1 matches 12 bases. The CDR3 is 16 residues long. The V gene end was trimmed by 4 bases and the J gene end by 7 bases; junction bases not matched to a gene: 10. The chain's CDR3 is CASSYRDRGPRFGYTF. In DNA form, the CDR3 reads TGTGCCAGCAGTTACCGGGACAGGGGGCCAAGGTTTGGCTACACCTTC.

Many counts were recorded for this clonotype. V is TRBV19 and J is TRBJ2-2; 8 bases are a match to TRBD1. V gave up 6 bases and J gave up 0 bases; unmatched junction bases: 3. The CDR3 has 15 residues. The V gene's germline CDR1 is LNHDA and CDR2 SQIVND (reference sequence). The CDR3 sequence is CASRMGQANTGELFF. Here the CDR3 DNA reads TGTGCCAGTAGGATGGGACAGGCGAACACCGGGGAGCTGTTTTTT. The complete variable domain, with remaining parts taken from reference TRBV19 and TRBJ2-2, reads DGGITQSPKYLFRKEGQNVTLSCEQNLNHDAMYWYRQDPGQGLRLIYYSQIVNDFQKGDIAEGYSVSREKKESFPLTVTSAQKNPTAFYLCASRMGQANTGELFFGEGSRLTVL.

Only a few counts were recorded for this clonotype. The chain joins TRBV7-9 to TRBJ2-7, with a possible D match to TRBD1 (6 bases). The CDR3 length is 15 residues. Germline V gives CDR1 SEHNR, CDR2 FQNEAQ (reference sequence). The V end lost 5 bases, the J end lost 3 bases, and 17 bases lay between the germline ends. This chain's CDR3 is CASSPTGTRGYEQYF. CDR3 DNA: TGTGCCAGCAGCCCCACAGGGACCCGGGGCTACGAGCAGTACTTC.

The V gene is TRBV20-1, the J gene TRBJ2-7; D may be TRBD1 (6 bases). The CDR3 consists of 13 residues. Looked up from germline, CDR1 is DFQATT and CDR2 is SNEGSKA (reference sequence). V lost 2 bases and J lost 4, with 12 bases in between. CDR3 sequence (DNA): TGCAGTGCTAGACGGGACAAGAGATACGAGCAGTACTTC. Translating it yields CSARRDKRYEQYF.